This TCR beta chain was sequenced during a study of OX40 agonist ivuxolimab in advanced cancers. CDR1 SGHAT and CDR2 FQNNGV come from the germline V gene. The CDR3 spans 16 residues. V was pared by 2 bases and J by 2 bases, with 13 bases between. TCRdb's copy holds only in-frame clones and misses some; the assay was immunoSEQ multiplex PCR. The sample includes around 50,000 clones, 70% to 90% of them seen just once. Sequenced material: CD4+ or CD8+ T cells sorted from blood, taken in a trial of the OX40 agonist ivuxolimab. The chain combines TRBV11-2 with TRBJ2-1; TRBD2 is a possible D gene (6 bases). This receptor was obtained from an adult with an advanced solid tumor such as melanoma, head and neck, liver or kidney cancer. This CDR3 is CASSLLAGLAYNEQFF. The CDR3 nucleotides read TGTGCCAGCAGCTTACTTGCGGGGCTAGCCTACAATGAGCAGTTCTTC. Full variable domain (missing parts from reference TRBV11-2 and TRBJ2-1): EAGVAQSPRYKIIEKRQSVAFWCNPISGHATLYWYQQILGQGPKLLIQFQNNGVVDDSQLPKDRFSAERLKGVDSTLKIQPAKLEDSAVYLCASSLLAGLAYNEQFFGPGTRLTVL.